This T cell receptor (beta chain) was documented in a study of blood T cell repertoires in COVID-19. Looking at the study overall: From the United States, Italy and Spain came samples of acute and convalescent COVID-19.

Using immunoSEQ multiplex PCR, the repertoire was profiled, and TCRdb retains in-frame clones only, with some absent. Found here are approximately 180,000 clones, about nine tenths of them singletons; the top ten hold roughly 1.5%. This CDR3 spans 13 amino acids. J was trimmed by 2 bases and V by 6 bases; bases with no gene match: 1. Germline CDR1 LGHNT, CDR2 FRNRAP. Material for sequencing was peripheral blood. This TCR derives from a woman between 50 and 59 years old with acute or convalescent COVID-19. The genes are TRBV12-5 and TRBJ1-3; 7 bases line up with TRBD1. DNA of the CDR3: TGTGCTAGTGGGGGGACAGCTGGAAACACCATATATTTT. Its translation is CASGGTAGNTIYF.